This TCR beta chain was profiled in a study of blood T cell repertoires in COVID-19. The study counted Cohort 3 donors as recovered given two negative PCRs, clearance, or symptom resolution. As handled by the study authors: For nucleated cells, counts were estimated from reference gene primer amplification. The data were produced by immunoSEQ multiplex PCR, yet TCRdb's version contains in-frame clones alone and is incomplete. V and J calls and clone size follow that table, whereas D and trimming were derived from the DNA. The sample has more than 200,000 clones; more than 80% are singletons. The CDR3 is made up of 14 amino acids. The ends were cut back, 3 bases at V and 5 bases at J, with 13 bases in the middle. Germline loops: CDR1 MNHEY, CDR2 SMNVEV (reference sequence).

The receptor's source is a man in his sixties who had recovered from COVID-19. The sequenced sample consisted of PBMCs or T cells enriched from blood (not recorded which). This chain links TRBV27 with TRBJ1-1; unclear D gene. The CDR3 DNA reads as TGTGCCAGCAGTTTCTTGGCTGGGCCTACTGAAGCTTTCTTT. The encoded protein is CASSFLAGPTEAFF.